A single sample is the source of the 5 T cell receptor beta chains below, sequenced in a study of radiotherapy plus CTLA-4 blockade in lung cancer. The method was immunoSEQ multiplex PCR; TCRdb's version includes in-frame clones alone and lacks a portion of them. The repertoire holds some 40,000 clones, with approximately 79% as singletons. Sequencing was performed on peripheral blood, taken from a patient treated with radiotherapy plus ipilimumab. The source is a human donor with non-small cell lung cancer that progressed on radiotherapy plus ipilimumab.

This clone was detected only a few times. The chain is built from TRBV9 and TRBJ2-2, with D maybe TRBD1 (6 bases). The length of the CDR3 is 15 residues. Germline CDR1 SGDLS, CDR2 YYNGEE. The ends were cut back, 5 bases at V and 1 base at J, with 12 bases in the middle. This chain's CDR3 is CASSVMTGNTGELFF. The CDR3 DNA is TGTGCCAGCAGTGTTATGACAGGGAACACCGGGGAGCTGTTTTTT.

The chain employs TRBV19 and TRBJ2-3; TRBD2 might be the D (6 bases). CDR3 length: 14 amino acids. V gave up 6 bases and J gave up 1 base, with 11 bases separating them. Germline V gene lookup returns CDR1 LNHDA and CDR2 SQIVND (reference sequence). In nucleotides, the CDR3 is TGTGCCAGTAGCTGGGACTCCCGCACAGATACGCAGTATTTT. It specifies CASSWDSRTDTQYF.

The gene calls are TRBV6-1 and TRBJ1-6; maybe TRBD1 (6 bases). The CDR3 consists of 14 residues. Germline V gene sequence: CDR1 MNHNS, CDR2 SASEGT. The V and J ends lost 8 bases and 3 bases respectively, with 11 bases between them. CDR3 loop: CASYTGNYNSPLHF. CDR3 nucleotide sequence: TGTGCCAGCTACACAGGGAACTATAATTCACCCCTCCACTTT.

This chain uses TRBV7-9 with TRBJ1-3, with D hard to call. The length of the CDR3 is 12 residues. The germline V and J ends were trimmed by 8 bases and 0 bases, with 5 bases remaining between them. Germline V gives CDR1 SEHNR, CDR2 FQNEAQ (reference sequence). This CDR3 is CASEVSGNTIYF. Written as DNA, the CDR3 is TGTGCCAGCGAGGTCTCTGGAAACACCATATATTTT.

The genes are TRBV23-1 and TRBJ1-1; TRBD1 matches 8 bases. TRBV23-1 is an ORF; its function is uncertain. J gave up 4 bases and V 3 bases, and 16 bases lay outside the gene matches. CDR3 length: 18 residues. The CDR3 region has the DNA TGCGCCAGCAGTCATCCAAGCTACAGGGGGGGAGGAAGCACTGAAGCTTTCTTT. It specifies CASSHPSYRGGGSTEAFF.